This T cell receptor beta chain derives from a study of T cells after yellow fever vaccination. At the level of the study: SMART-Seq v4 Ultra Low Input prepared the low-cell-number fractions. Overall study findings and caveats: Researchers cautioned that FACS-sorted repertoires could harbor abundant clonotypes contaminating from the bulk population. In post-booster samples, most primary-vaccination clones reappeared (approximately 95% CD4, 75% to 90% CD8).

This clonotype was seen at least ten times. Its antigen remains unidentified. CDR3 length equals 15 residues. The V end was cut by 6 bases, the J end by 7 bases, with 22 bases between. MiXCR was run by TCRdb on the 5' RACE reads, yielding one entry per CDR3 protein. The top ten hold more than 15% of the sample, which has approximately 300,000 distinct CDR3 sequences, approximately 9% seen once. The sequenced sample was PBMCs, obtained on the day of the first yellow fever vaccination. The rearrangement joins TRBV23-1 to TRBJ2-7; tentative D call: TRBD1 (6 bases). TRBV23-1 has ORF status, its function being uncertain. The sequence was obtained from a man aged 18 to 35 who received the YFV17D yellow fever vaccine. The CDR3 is CASSLAMGAACEQYF. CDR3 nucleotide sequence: TGCGCCAGCAGCCTCGCGATGGGGGCCGCTTGTGAGCAGTACTTC.